Reported below is one TCR beta chain. This specimen belongs to a study of T cell changes during pregnancy in multiple sclerosis. The repertoire was sequenced with immunoSEQ multiplex PCR; TCRdb's copy has only in-frame clones and lacks some. The table has just under 65,000 clones, roughly nine tenths seen once. The CDR3 spans 14 residues. CDR1 is ENHRY and CDR2 is SYGVKD in the germline V gene. J lost 8 bases, V lost 4 bases, and 10 bases had no gene match. This chain uses TRBV10-3 with TRBJ1-2; 7 bases line up with TRBD1. The sample here was peripheral blood, taken after pregnancy. The receptor comes from a female donor in good health, enrolled as a control in a pregnancy study. Here the CDR3 reads CAISVDNRGSGYTF. Here the CDR3 DNA reads TGTGCCATCAGTGTGGACAACAGGGGTTCGGGCTACACCTTC.